A selection of T cell receptor beta chains follows, all from one sample in a study of T cell responses to AZD1222 COVID-19 vaccine. Assay used: immunoSEQ multiplex PCR; TCRdb lists only in-frame clones, some missing. This sample has roughly 200,000 clones; more than 85% occur once, and the top ten carry 3.4%. The sample in question was peripheral blood, obtained 28 days after the second AZD1222 dose. The receptors originated from an adult who received the AZD1222 COVID-19 vaccine. Both conserved end residues are part of each CDR3. D genes are given only for firm matches. A row's size may be missing; if present it is once, few, many or a size class.

V gene	J gene	clone size	D gene	CDR3 DNA	CDR3 protein
TRBV11-2	TRBJ2-5	-	TRBD1	TGTGCCAGCGGGGCCGGACAGGGCCCAGAGACCCAGTACTTC	CASGAGQGPETQYF
TRBV11-3	TRBJ2-1	-	-	TGTGCCAGCAGCTTTTCCTACTCCTACAATGAGCAGTTCTTC	CASSFSYSYNEQFF
TRBV11-2	TRBJ2-7	once	-	TGTGCCAGCAGCTTAGCCCAGCCTAGCTCCTACGAGCAGTACTTC	CASSLAQPSSYEQYF
TRBV27	TRBJ2-7	-	TRBD2	TGTGCCAGCAGTTTAACCGGGACTAGGATGTACGAGCAGTACTTC	CASSLTGTRMYEQYF
TRBV28	TRBJ2-4	-	-	TGTGCCAGCAGTTTATTGCTGTTAGCCAAAAACATTCAGTACTTC	CASSLLLLAKNIQYF
TRBV28	TRBJ1-1	-	-	TGTGCCAGCAGTTTGGTCCAGAACACTGAAGCTTTCTTT	CASSLVQNTEAFF
TRBV3-1/TRBV3-2	TRBJ1-3	once	-	TGTGCCAGCAGCCAAGCGGGGCGCGGTGGAAACACCATATATTTT	CASSQAGRGGNTIYF
TRBV19	TRBJ1-5	-	TRBD1	TGTGCCAGTACGATGGCGACAGGGGTTAGCAATCAGCCCCAGCATTTT	CASTMATGVSNQPQHF
TRBV7-2	TRBJ1-5	-	-	TGTGCCAGCAGCCCCGAAGCGGGGGGTAGCAATCAGCCCCAGCATTTT	CASSPEAGGSNQPQHF
TRBV6-5	TRBJ1-1	once	-	TGTGCCAGCAGTCCTCCCGGGAGGCCCGAAGCTTTCTTT	CASSPPGRPEAFF
TRBV5-1	TRBJ1-2	-	-	TGCGCCAGCAGCTTGGCCGCAGACTCATGGGGTAACTATGGCTACACCTTC	CASSLAADSWGNYGYTF
TRBV28	TRBJ2-1	once	TRBD2	TGTGCCAGCAGTTTACTCGGGACTAGCGTCTACAATGAGCAGTTCTTC	CASSLLGTSVYNEQFF
TRBV24-1	TRBJ2-2	-	TRBD1	TGTGCCACCAGTGAAACGGGACAGGGTCTGGCCGGGGAGCTGTTTTTT	CATSETGQGLAGELFF
TRBV3-1/TRBV3-2	TRBJ2-7	-	-	TGTGCCAGCAGCCCGGTCGGAGTCCAGTCAGGTCCTAAGTCCTACGAGCAGTACTTC	CASSPVGVQSGPKSYEQYF
TRBV14	TRBJ1-2	-	-	TGTGCCAGCAGCCAAGAGTTGGGTTTAGGCTACACCTTC	CASSQELGLGYTF
TRBV9	TRBJ2-1	-	TRBD2	TGTGCCAGCAGCGCCCCCGATACTAGCGGGCTGGACAATGAGCAGTTCTTC	CASSAPDTSGLDNEQFF
TRBV6-1	TRBJ1-5	-	TRBD1	TGTGCCAGCAGTGAATTGGGGACAGGGCTTCTCCATCAGCCCCAGCATTTT	CASSELGTGLLHQPQHF
TRBV5-5	TRBJ2-7	-	TRBD1	TGTGCCAGCAGAGGGACAGGGGGCTCCTACGAGCAGTACTTC	CASRGTGGSYEQYF
TRBV11-3	TRBJ2-4	-	-	TGTGCCAGCAGCTTAGGCCGTAGGGAGGACATTCAGTACTTC	CASSLGRREDIQYF
TRBV28	TRBJ1-5	-	-	TGTGCCAGCAGCCAAGGGTACTCTCAGCCCCAGCATTTT	CASSQGYSQPQHF
TRBV30	TRBJ1-1	-	-	TGTGCCTGGACACAAAATCTGAACACTGAAGCTTTCTTT	CAWTQNLNTEAFF
TRBV28	TRBJ1-2	-	-	TGTGCCAGCAGTCGTGCCTCCTCGACAGTAAACTATGGCTACACCTTC	CASSRASSTVNYGYTF
TRBV15	TRBJ1-5	-	-	TGTGCCACCAGCAGAGAGTTTCGTCGGGATAGCAATCAGCCCCAGCATTTT	CATSREFRRDSNQPQHF
TRBV7-2	TRBJ2-2	once	-	TGTGCCAGCAGCTTAGATCGGTGGGCCGGGGAGCTGTTTTTT	CASSLDRWAGELFF
TRBV7-2	TRBJ2-7	-	-	TGTGCCAGCAGCTCGGCCCGGGACTACGAGCAGTACTTC	CASSSARDYEQYF
TRBV5-4	TRBJ1-3	-	-	TGTGCCAGCAGCTTGGCACACTCTGGAAACACCATATATTTT	CASSLAHSGNTIYF
TRBV6-5	TRBJ1-2	-	TRBD1	TGTGCCAGCAGCGACAGGGAACAGGATGGCTACACCTTC	CASSDREQDGYTF
TRBV6-1	TRBJ2-7	-	-	TGTGCCAGCAGTGAGGGGACCCCGTCTGGCGAGCAGTACTTC	CASSEGTPSGEQYF
TRBV6-2/TRBV6-3	TRBJ2-7	few	TRBD2	TGTGCCAGCAGTCTCTTGACTAGCGGGTTGACCTACGAGCAGTACTTC	CASSLLTSGLTYEQYF
TRBV5-6	TRBJ2-6	-	-	TGTGCCAGCACCCCAGGGTACTACTCTGGGGCCAACGTCCTGACTTTC	CASTPGYYSGANVLTF
TRBV3-1/TRBV3-2	TRBJ2-1	-	-	TGTGCCAGCAGCCACGAGCGGGCGGGCACCGCGGATGAGCAGTTCTTC	CASSHERAGTADEQFF
TRBV9	TRBJ2-7	-	-	TGTGCCAGCAGCAACCCCCAGGGTGGGGGTAGCACCTACGAGCAGTACTTC	CASSNPQGGGSTYEQYF
TRBV12-3/TRBV12-4	TRBJ1-2	-	-	TGTGCCAGCAGTTTAGTAGGTAGGGAGAGCTACACCTTC	CASSLVGRESYTF
TRBV3-1/TRBV3-2	TRBJ1-1	-	-	TGTGCCAGCAGCCAACGGGGGAGAACTGAAGCTTTCTTT	CASSQRGRTEAFF
TRBV21-1	TRBJ2-1	-	-	TGTGCCAGCAGCAAATGGGGGGTTACTAGCGGGAGGTATGAGCAGTTCTTC	CASSKWGVTSGRYEQFF
TRBV28	TRBJ1-6	-	TRBD1	TGTGCCAGCAGCCTCGGGACAGCTGGGTCATTCCTCCACTTT	CASSLGTAGSFLHF
TRBV1	TRBJ1-4	-	-	TGCACCAGCAGCCAAGAGAGGACAGGGGGTGCAACTAATGAAAAACTGTTTTTT	CTSSQERTGGATNEKLFF
TRBV7-8	TRBJ2-2	-	TRBD1	TGTGCCAGCATCTGGGACAGGGTAGGCACCGGGGAGCTGTTTTTT	CASIWDRVGTGELFF